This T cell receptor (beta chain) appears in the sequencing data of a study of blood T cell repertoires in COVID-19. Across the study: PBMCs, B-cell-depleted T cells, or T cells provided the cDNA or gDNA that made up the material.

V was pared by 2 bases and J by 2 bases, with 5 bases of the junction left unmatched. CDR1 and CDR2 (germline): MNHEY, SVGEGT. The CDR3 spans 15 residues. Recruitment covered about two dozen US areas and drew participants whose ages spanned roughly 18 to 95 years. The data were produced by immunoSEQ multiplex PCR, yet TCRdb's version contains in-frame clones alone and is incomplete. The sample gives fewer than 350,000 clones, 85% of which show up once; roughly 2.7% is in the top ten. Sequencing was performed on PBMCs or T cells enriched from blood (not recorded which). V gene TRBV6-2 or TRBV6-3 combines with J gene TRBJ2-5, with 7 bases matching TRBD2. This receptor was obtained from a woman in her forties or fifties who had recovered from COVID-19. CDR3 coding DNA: TGTGCCAGCAGTTACCTTGCGGGAGTTCAAGAGACCCAGTACTTC. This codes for CASSYLAGVQETQYF.